Shown below are 11 T cell receptor beta chains from a single sample sequenced in a study of regulatory T cells in long-lasting Graves disease. The time point was: newly diagnosed GD, antithyroid drugs for less than 3 months. From PBMCs, RNA was extracted and then used to make the TCR library. Relying on iRepertoire HTBI primers and Arm-PCR of CDR3 regions, the team built TCR beta libraries. TCRdb passed the multiplex PCR reads through MiXCR, listing each CDR3 protein once. The data contain around 500,000 distinct CDR3 sequences, 9.5% to 15% of them singletons. This same sample was also taken into another study, of T cells in Graves' hyperthyroidism and ophthalmopathy.

This specimen was peripheral blood mononuclear cells (PBMCs), taken at new diagnosis, from a patient treated with antithyroid drugs. All receptors come from a woman in her 30s with Graves disease.

This clonotype was seen repeatedly, ten times or more. This sequence joins TRBV6-1 and TRBJ1-6; no reliable D call. CDR1 is MNHNS, CDR2 SASEGT, per germline. The V end lost 3 bases, the J end lost 11 bases, and 11 bases lay between the germline ends. This CDR3 is built from 13 residues. In DNA form, the CDR3 reads TGTGCCAGCAGTGATGTCAGCACAGCACCCCTCCACTTT. It codes for CASSDVSTAPLHF.

This clonotype occurred many times. The V and J genes are TRBV20-1 and TRBJ2-1, with 9 nucleotides matching TRBD2. CDR1 is DFQATT and CDR2 is SNEGSKA in the germline V gene (reference sequence). With 1 base clipped from V and 2 bases from J, the junction kept 3 bases outside the gene matches. The CDR3 covers 15 residues. The CDR3 reads CSARVVAGAYNEQFF. The DNA of the CDR3 is TGCAGTGCTAGAGTGGTAGCGGGAGCCTACAATGAGCAGTTCTTC.

At least ten counts were recorded for this clonotype. The chain recombines TRBV3-1 with TRBJ2-5; D unresolved. The CDR3 covers 11 residues. CDR1 and CDR2 from the germline V gene are LGHDT and YNNKEL (reference sequence). V was cut by 3 bases and J by 4 bases, with 3 bases left in between. The DNA of the CDR3 is TGTGCCAGCAGCCACCGAGAGACCCAGTACTTC. Amino acid sequence: CASSHRETQYF.

This clonotype was found a few times. The V gene is TRBV6-1, the J gene TRBJ2-1, with 11 nucleotides matching TRBD2. Germline trimming cut 5 bases from V and 5 bases from J; bases unmatched to any gene: 11. This CDR3 is 17 amino acids long. CDR1 MNHNS and CDR2 SASEGT come from the germline V gene. The CDR3 is CASSQRPGLAAHNEQFF. The CDR3 nucleotides read TGTGCCAGCAGTCAAAGACCGGGACTAGCGGCACACAATGAGCAGTTCTTC.

This clonotype appeared many times. The V and J genes are TRBV11-2 and TRBJ2-3; the match to TRBD2 covers 8 bases. Germline CDR1 is SGHAT and CDR2 is FQNNGV. The CDR3 sequence is 16 residues long. Losses at the gene ends were 1 base for V and 4 bases for J; bases not matched to a gene: 7. The CDR3 loop is CASSLASGSPPDTQYF. The CDR3 DNA reads TGTGCCAGCAGCTTAGCCAGCGGGAGTCCCCCAGATACGCAGTATTTT.

This clonotype was observed many times. This chain connects TRBV3-1 to TRBJ2-1; D gene unclear. With 8 bases removed from V and 3 bases from J, the gap between germline ends came to 14 bases. CDR1 is LGHDT and CDR2 is YNNKEL in the germline V gene (reference sequence). CDR3 size: 14 residues. The CDR3 sequence is CASAQGLDYNEQFF. In nucleotides, the CDR3 is TGTGCCAGCGCGCAAGGGCTGGACTACAATGAGCAGTTCTTC.

Ten or more counts support this clonotype. This sequence joins TRBV2 and TRBJ2-7; 8 bases map to TRBD1. The CDR3 totals 16 residues. From germline, CDR1 is SNHLY and CDR2 FYNNEI. Trimming at V came to 7 bases and at J to 2 bases, leaving 13 bases not matched to a gene. The chain's CDR3 is CASIFTQGQGTYEQYF. The CDR3 DNA is TGTGCCAGCATTTTCACCCAAGGACAGGGTACCTACGAGCAGTACTTC.

This chain joins TRBV19 and TRBJ2-4; the D is unclear. CDR3 length equals 16 residues. V lost 3 bases, J lost 1 base, and 13 bases lay in between. CDR1 is LNHDA and CDR2 is SQIVND in the germline V gene (reference sequence). The CDR3 reads CASSISEFGAKNIQYF. DNA for the CDR3: TGTGCCAGTAGTATTAGTGAATTCGGCGCCAAAAACATTCAGTACTTC.

In its sample, this clonotype was seen many times. V gene TRBV20-1 combines with J gene TRBJ1-6; TRBD1 agrees at 7 bases. Looked up from germline, CDR1 is DFQATT and CDR2 is SNEGSKA (reference sequence). V shed 6 bases, J shed 7 bases, and the junction held 6 bases outside the gene matches. The CDR3 extends over 13 amino acids. CDR3: CSATQGVNSPLHF. The CDR3 DNA reads as TGCAGTGCAACGCAGGGGGTCAATTCACCCCTCCACTTT.

In this sample, this clonotype turned up a few times. V is TRBV6-1 and J is TRBJ1-1; D remains ambiguous. The germline V gene encodes CDR1 MNHNS and CDR2 SASEGT. The V gene lost 6 bases and the J gene lost 4 bases, with 12 bases spanning the gap. This CDR3 has 13 amino acids. The CDR3 DNA follows: TGTGCCAGCAGGGGCACCTTGGGCACTGAAGCTTTCTTT. Translating gives CASRGTLGTEAFF.

There are many counts of this clonotype. The rearrangement uses TRBV20-1 and TRBJ2-7; D gene unclear. V shed 2 bases and J shed 1 base, with 12 bases lying between them. The germline V gene has CDR1 DFQATT and CDR2 SNEGSKA (reference sequence). The CDR3 runs 14 residues. CDR3 DNA sequence: TGCAGTGCTAGATCGCCAAGCGAATCCTACGAGCAGTACTTC. Translation gives CSARSPSESYEQYF.